These 24 T cell receptor beta chains share one sample of origin, sequenced in a study of T-cell memory formation after mild COVID-19. TCRdb re-called the 5' RACE reads with MiXCR, one entry per CDR3 protein. The table includes 350,000 to 400,000 distinct CDR3 sequences, approximately 15% detected once. Sequences were obtained from PBMCs or a T cell subset sorted from them (not recorded which). These receptors were collected from a man aged 18-30 years who had mild COVID-19 (a few samples of this study predate the infection). Cell type and time point are not known.

This clonotype was seen many times. The chain recombines TRBV7-2 with TRBJ1-5; D gene uncertain. The CDR3 contains 12 residues. Trimming left V 5 bases short and J 6 bases short, with 8 bases between. The germline V gene encodes CDR1 SGHTA and CDR2 FQGNSA. CDR3 DNA sequence: TGTGCCAGCAGCAGGGCTGGTCAGCCCCAGCATTTT. It translates to CASSRAGQPQHF. Using reference TRBV7-2 and TRBJ1-5 for the parts outside the CDR3, the full variable domain is GAGVSQSPSNKVTEKGKDVELRCDPISGHTALYWYRQSLGQGLEFLIYFQGNSAPDKSGLPSDRFSAERTGGSVSTLTIQRTQQEDSAVYLCASSRAGQPQHFGDGTRLSIL.

This clonotype showed up just a few times. The chain is built from TRBV4-3 and TRBJ1-3, with 7 nucleotides matching TRBD1. V lost 1 base and J lost 4; bases outside the gene matches: 4. This CDR3 is 15 amino acids long. Germline CDR1 and CDR2: LGHNA and YSLEER. The DNA of the CDR3 is TGCGCCAGCAGCCAAGCGACAGGGAGAGGAAACACCATATATTTT. This encodes CASSQATGRGNTIYF.

This clonotype was seen only a few times. The V call is TRBV18, the J call TRBJ2-1; D is uncertain. Germline CDR1 and CDR2: KGHSH and LQKENI. V gave up 3 bases and J gave up 4 bases, with 7 bases separating them. This CDR3 is built from 13 residues. The CDR3 loop is CASSPPAYNEQFF. The CDR3 DNA follows: TGTGCCAGCTCACCCCCGGCTTACAATGAGCAGTTCTTC.

This clonotype was detected only a few times. The rearrangement uses TRBV4-2 and TRBJ1-1; D uncertain. Trimming cost V 1 base and J 6 bases, with 9 bases left between them. This CDR3 contains 13 residues. From germline, CDR1 is LGHNA and CDR2 YNFKEQ. The CDR3, as DNA: TGTGCCAGCAGCCAAGGTGGGGTATCTGAAGCTTTCTTT. Encoded protein: CASSQGGVSEAFF.

The table lists this clonotype with a few counts. This rearrangement joins TRBV6-2 or TRBV6-3 to TRBJ1-2; D not certain. The germline V gene has CDR1 MNHEY and CDR2 SVGEGT. Trimming took off 2 bases at V and 5 bases at J, with 3 bases between the two ends. The CDR3 covers 11 residues. This CDR3 is CASSYEYGYTF. In DNA, the CDR3 is TGTGCCAGCAGTTACGAGTATGGCTACACCTTC.

A few counts support this clonotype. V and J are TRBV4-3 and TRBJ2-1; maybe TRBD2 (6 bases). V shed 4 bases and J shed 5 bases, with 12 bases lying between them. There are 14 residues in the CDR3. The germline V gene encodes CDR1 LGHNA and CDR2 YSLEER. CDR3 coding DNA: TGCGCCAGCAGCCGGACCCGGACTAACAATGAGCAGTTCTTC. Its protein is CASSRTRTNNEQFF.

This chain connects TRBV27 to TRBJ1-2, with no clear D. Germline values: CDR1 MNHEY, CDR2 SMNVEV (reference sequence). Trimming took off 2 bases at V and 1 base at J, with 8 bases between the two ends. The CDR3 spans 14 residues. CDR3 nucleotides: TGTGCCAGCAGTTTACGGACGAGTAACTATGGCTACACCTTC. Amino acids: CASSLRTSNYGYTF.

V and J are TRBV7-6 and TRBJ1-2, with TRBD1 matching over 11 bases. Trimming took 2 bases from V and 5 from J; bases not matched to a gene: 7. This CDR3 is 16 amino acids long. Germline values: CDR1 SGHVS, CDR2 FNYEAQ. DNA of the CDR3: TGTGCCAGCAGCTTACTTACAGGGACAGGGGGTTATGGCTACACCTTC. It specifies CASSLLTGTGGYGYTF.

This clonotype was counted between two and nine times. V and J are TRBV12-3 or TRBV12-4 and TRBJ1-1, with D perhaps TRBD1 (6 bases). The V end lost 5 bases, the J end lost 1 base, and 11 bases lay between the germline ends. The CDR3 length is 14 residues. The CDR3 protein is CASSMDSWNTEAFF. Written as DNA, the CDR3 is TGTGCCAGCAGTATGGACAGTTGGAACACTGAAGCTTTCTTT.

The chain combines TRBV7-9 with TRBJ1-1; perhaps TRBD1 as D (6 bases). V was cut by 4 bases and J by 6 bases, with 21 bases left in between. The CDR3 runs to 16 residues. Germline V gene lookup returns CDR1 SEHNR and CDR2 FQNEAQ (reference sequence). CDR3 DNA: TGTGCCAGCAGCTCACTCGGAGTTGGGGGGCAACCTGAAGCTTTCTTT. This sequence encodes CASSSLGVGGQPEAFF. Full variable domain (rest looked up from reference TRBV7-9 and TRBJ1-1): DTGVSQNPRHKITKRGQNVTFRCDPISEHNRLYWYRQTLGQGPEFLTYFQNEAQLEKSRLLSDRFSAERPKGSFSTLEIQRTEQGDSAMYLCASSSLGVGGQPEAFFGQGTRLTVV.

Regarding this clonotype: The CDR3 end shows no conserved phenylalanine or tryptophan, and so a read error is likely. CDR3 nucleotide sequence: TGTGCCAGCAGCTACAGACCCCTCTATGGCTACACCTTA. Translation gives CASSYRPLYGYTL. The chain couples TRBV7-9 to TRBJ1-2, with D uncertain. CDR3 length: 13 amino acids. V was trimmed by 4 bases and J by 4 bases, leaving 10 bases between them. Germline V gene data show CDR1 as SEHNR and CDR2 as FQNEAQ (reference sequence).

The gene calls are TRBV6-2 or TRBV6-3 and TRBJ1-1; no clear D gene. Trimming stripped 5 bases from V and 2 bases from J, with 9 bases between. Germline CDR1 reads MNHEY; CDR2 reads SVGEGT. The CDR3 length is 13 residues. In DNA, the CDR3 is TGTGCCAGCAGTGAAGACGGTAACACTGAAGCTTTCTTT. Translating gives CASSEDGNTEAFF.

In this sample, this clonotype turned up a few times. The chain recombines TRBV25-1 with TRBJ2-3, with 8 bases aligning to TRBD1. The junction had 10 bases not matched to a gene; V was cut back by 0 bases and J by 2 bases. The CDR3 has 18 residues. Germline V gene sequence: CDR1 MGHDK, CDR2 SYGVNS. CDR3 sequence: CASSEYSGTGDYTDTQYF. CDR3 in DNA: TGTGCCAGCAGTGAATACTCGGGGACAGGAGACTACACAGATACGCAGTATTTT.

The gene calls are TRBV7-9 and TRBJ2-2, with a possible D match to TRBD2 (6 bases). Trimming cost V 5 bases and J 0 bases, with 16 bases left between them. CDR3 length equals 17 residues. Germline values: CDR1 SEHNR, CDR2 FQNEAQ (reference sequence). The CDR3, as DNA: TGTGCCAGCAGCCCGGGGGACGTTGACGCGAACACCGGGGAGCTGTTTTTT. Translation: CASSPGDVDANTGELFF.

This clonotype was detected only a few times. J is TRBJ2-1 and V is TRBV25-1, with TRBD1 as a possible D gene (6 bases). This CDR3 is built from 17 residues. In germline, CDR1 is MGHDK, CDR2 SYGVNS. V lost 2 bases and J lost 0, with 14 bases in between. The CDR3 spells CASSELGTRSSYNEQFF. The CDR3 DNA is TGTGCCAGCAGTGAACTTGGGACACGGAGCTCCTACAATGAGCAGTTCTTC. Full variable domain (remainder filled in from reference TRBV25-1 and TRBJ2-1): EADIYQTPRYLVIGTGKKITLECSQTMGHDKMYWYQQDPGMELHLIHYSYGVNSTEKGDLSSESTVSRIRTEHFPLTLESARPSHTSQYLCASSELGTRSSYNEQFFGPGTRLTVL.

The chain carries TRBV5-1 and TRBJ1-2; the D gene is possibly TRBD1 (6 bases). Germline CDR1 SGHRS, CDR2 YFSETQ. Trimming took off 5 bases at V and 4 bases at J, with 18 bases between the two ends. The CDR3 is 15 amino acids. The CDR3 bases are TGCGCCAGCAGAGGTGGACAGCCTACAATCTATGGCTACACCTTC. Protein: CASRGGQPTIYGYTF.

V is TRBV27 and J is TRBJ1-1; D unresolved. CDR1 and CDR2 (germline): MNHEY, SMNVEV (reference sequence). CDR3 length equals 15 residues. Trimming cost V 6 bases and J 1 base, with 15 bases left between them. The CDR3 DNA reads as TGTGCCAGCAGCCAGTCTTTCCGGCCGAACACTGAAGCTTTCTTT. This gives the protein CASSQSFRPNTEAFF.

The CDR3 is CASSENGGEKLFF. The CDR3 DNA reads TGTGCCAGCAGTGAGAACGGGGGAGAAAAACTGTTTTTT. The V and J genes are TRBV12-3 or TRBV12-4 and TRBJ1-4, with D perhaps matching TRBD1 (5 bases). The CDR3 runs 13 residues. Trimming shortened V by 5 bases and J by 8 bases, and 12 bases separated the two germline ends.

This clonotype was detected many times. The chain is built from TRBV27 and TRBJ1-4; D is uncertain. The CDR3 totals 15 residues. The V end lost 2 bases, the J end lost 0 bases, and 7 bases lay between the germline ends. Germline V gives CDR1 MNHEY, CDR2 SMNVEV (reference sequence). The CDR3 loop is CASSLGEATNEKLFF. In DNA form, the CDR3 reads TGTGCCAGCAGTTTAGGAGAAGCAACTAATGAAAAACTGTTTTTT.

The CDR3 loop is CASAGAGEGWEQYF. The CDR3 DNA is TGTGCCAGCGCCGGGGCAGGGGAAGGCTGGGAGCAGTACTTC. The chain recombines TRBV6-2 or TRBV6-3 with TRBJ2-7; TRBD1 is a possible D gene (6 bases). V was trimmed by 8 bases and J by 7 bases, leaving 21 bases between them. CDR3 size: 14 residues. Germline CDR1 reads MNHEY; CDR2 reads SVGEGT.

The rearrangement links TRBV4-2 to TRBJ2-3; a possible D gene is TRBD1 (7 bases). The CDR3 is 16 residues long. Per germline, CDR1 LGHNA and CDR2 YNFKEQ. V lost 0 bases, J lost 4 bases, and 14 bases lay in between. CDR3 sequence reads: CASSQDGGGGADTQYF. The CDR3 nucleotides are TGTGCCAGCAGCCAAGATGGAGGGGGCGGAGCAGATACGCAGTATTTT.

The rearrangement uses TRBV10-3 and TRBJ2-1; perhaps D is TRBD1 or TRBD2 (5 bases each). The V and J ends lost 10 bases and 10 bases respectively, with 17 bases between them. Germline V gene data show CDR1 as ENHRY and CDR2 as SYGVKD. The CDR3 spans 12 residues. CDR3 coding DNA: TGTGCCAGCAGGGAGTTCTTGCGGGAGCAGTTCTTC. Protein sequence: CASREFLREQFF.

V is TRBV7-3 and J is TRBJ2-7, with D tentatively TRBD1 or TRBD2 (5 bases each). The CDR3 extends over 14 amino acids. Per the germline V gene, CDR1 is SGHTA and CDR2 is FQGTGA. V was shortened by 5 bases and J by 6 bases, with 17 bases between the two germline ends. The CDR3 loop reads CASSPIRGRGEQYF. The CDR3 coding sequence is TGTGCCAGCAGCCCAATTAGGGGACGGGGCGAGCAGTACTTC.

V usage is TRBV6-1 and J usage is TRBJ1-1, with D unresolved. Trimming took 7 bases from V and 0 from J, leaving 9 bases between them. Germline assignment: CDR1 MNHNS and CDR2 SASEGT. The CDR3 is 13 residues long. The CDR3 spells CASNGRMNTEAFF. CDR3 coding DNA: TGTGCCAGCAATGGACGTATGAACACTGAAGCTTTCTTT.